These T cell receptor beta chains were read from a single sample in a study of blood T cell repertoires in COVID-19. The protocol was immunoSEQ multiplex PCR, while the TCRdb copy is restricted to in-frame clones and leaves out a portion. The repertoire holds roughly 66,000 clones, with 91% as singletons. The sample was peripheral blood. All receptors come from a human donor in a cohort sampled during active COVID-19. Both conserved end residues are part of each CDR3. A D gene is named only where the DNA matches it firmly. The size of a clone is reported for some rows only, either as once, few or many, or as a class for expanded clones.

TRBJ2-5 | 17 | TRBV4-2 | . | TRBD2 | CASSQEGLAGVGETQYF | TGTGCCAGCAGCCAAGAAGGATTAGCGGGAGTGGGAGAGACCCAGTACTTC
TRBJ1-6 | 14 | TRBV5-4 | . | TRBD1 | CASSPGTDNSPLHF | TGTGCCAGCAGCCCCGGGACAGATAATTCACCCCTCCACTTT
TRBJ1-5 | 15 | TRBV5-6 | . | . | CASSGGGGSNQPQHF | TGTGCCAGCAGTGGAGGTGGGGGGAGCAATCAGCCCCAGCATTTT
TRBJ1-2 | 13 | TRBV20-1 | . | . | CSASDQSGYGYTF | TGCAGTGCTAGTGACCAGTCAGGCTATGGCTACACCTTC
TRBJ1-5 | 14 | TRBV7-9 | once | . | CASSLLGGNQPQHF | TGTGCCAGCAGCCTTCTGGGCGGGAATCAGCCCCAGCATTTT
TRBJ1-2 | 15 | TRBV5-4 | once | TRBD1 | CASRTSSRGVYGYTF | TGTGCCAGCAGGACCAGCTCCAGGGGGGTCTATGGCTACACCTTC
TRBJ1-2 | 13 | TRBV6-6 | . | . | CASSYSSGDGYTF | TGTGCCAGCAGTTACTCGTCCGGGGATGGCTACACCTTC
TRBJ1-4 | 17 | TRBV19 | . | TRBD1 | CASSTRLPGQGDEKLFF | TGTGCCAGTAGTACCCGGCTACCGGGACAGGGGGATGAAAAACTGTTTTTT
TRBJ1-4 | 15 | TRBV9 | . | TRBD1 | CASSPATGGNEKLFF | TGTGCCAGCAGCCCAGCGACAGGGGGTAATGAAAAACTGTTTTTT
TRBJ2-7 | 16 | TRBV19 | once | TRBD1 | CASSAETGLGAYEQYF | TGTGCCAGTAGTGCTGAGACAGGGTTGGGAGCCTACGAGCAGTACTTC
TRBJ1-2 | 16 | TRBV6-1 | . | TRBD1 | CASSEDHGQAYYGYTF | TGTGCCAGCAGTGAGGACCATGGACAGGCCTACTATGGCTACACCTTC
TRBJ1-1 | 17 | TRBV3-1/TRBV3-2 | . | . | CASSQGLLLGLNTEAFF | TGTGCCAGCAGCCAAGGACTACTTTTGGGTCTGAACACTGAAGCTTTCTTT
TRBJ2-7 | 14 | TRBV11-1 | . | . | CASSSTQGSYEQYF | TGTGCCAGCAGCTCAACGCAGGGGTCGTACGAGCAGTACTTC
TRBJ2-5 | 14 | TRBV9 | . | . | CASSVGGSWETQYF | TGTGCCAGCAGCGTAGGTGGTAGCTGGGAGACCCAGTACTTC
TRBJ1-1 | 16 | TRBV6-2/TRBV6-3 | once | . | CASSYSRSGGHTEAFF | TGTGCCAGCAGTTACTCGAGGTCGGGGGGTCACACTGAAGCTTTCTTT
TRBJ1-3 | 15 | TRBV9 | . | . | CASSVDGVSGNTIYF | TGTGCCAGCAGCGTAGACGGGGTCTCTGGAAACACCATATATTTT
TRBJ1-2 | 15 | TRBV9 | . | . | CASSSTLGAQGGYTF | TGTGCCAGCAGCTCAACATTAGGGGCTCAGGGTGGCTACACCTTC
TRBJ2-7 | 14 | TRBV5-1 | once | . | CASALSTPRYEQYF | TGCGCCAGCGCACTGTCCACCCCGAGGTACGAGCAGTACTTC
TRBJ1-6 | 17 | TRBV7-2 | . | TRBD1 | CASSLAPGQGRYSPLHF | TGTGCCAGCAGCTTAGCCCCCGGACAGGGGAGGTATTCACCCCTCCACTTT
TRBJ2-7 | 16 | TRBV7-2 | . | . | CASSLEGASGSNEQYF | TGTGCCAGCAGCTTAGAGGGGGCTAGCGGGTCCAACGAGCAGTACTTC
TRBJ1-4 | 15 | TRBV6-2/TRBV6-3 | once | TRBD1 | CASSQEGAHLEKLFF | TGTGCCAGCAGTCAAGAGGGGGCGCATCTTGAAAAACTGTTTTTT
TRBJ1-6 | 15 | TRBV6-5 | . | TRBD1 | CASSRDRGPNSPLHF | TGTGCCAGCAGTAGGGACAGGGGCCCGAATTCACCCCTCCACTTT
TRBJ2-7 | 13 | TRBV4-1 | . | . | CASSHPLRYEQYF | TGCGCCAGCAGCCACCCCCTGCGATACGAGCAGTACTTC
TRBJ2-3 | 13 | TRBV4-1 | . | . | CASGGAGGDTQYF | TGCGCCAGCGGGGGGGCCGGCGGAGATACGCAGTATTTT
TRBJ2-1 | 17 | TRBV18 | . | TRBD2 | CASSPADGGALGNEQFF | TGTGCCAGCTCGCCCGCTGACGGGGGGGCCTTGGGCAATGAGCAGTTCTTC
TRBJ2-7 | 12 | TRBV28 | few | TRBD2 | CASRLAGSEQYF | TGTGCCAGCAGACTAGCGGGAAGCGAGCAGTACTTC
TRBJ1-6 | 13 | TRBV28 | . | . | CASSVAPWEPLHF | TGTGCCAGCAGTGTGGCGCCCTGGGAGCCCCTCCACTTT
TRBJ2-1 | 16 | TRBV6-2/TRBV6-3 | . | TRBD2 | CASSTRLAEYRNEQFF | TGTGCCAGCAGCACGAGACTAGCGGAGTACCGCAATGAGCAGTTCTTC
TRBJ1-1 | 15 | TRBV29-1 | once | TRBD1 | CSVDPGTGVIAEAFF | TGCAGCGTTGATCCCGGGACAGGGGTTATCGCTGAAGCTTTCTTT
TRBJ2-7 | 15 | TRBV23-1 | . | TRBD1 | CASSCGDRVAYEQYF | TGCGCCAGCAGTTGTGGGGACAGGGTCGCCTACGAGCAGTACTTC
TRBJ2-2 | 17 | TRBV4-1 | once | TRBD2 | CASSQVVEAGAVGELFF | TGCGCCAGCAGCCAAGTTGTCGAAGCGGGAGCGGTCGGGGAGCTGTTTTTT
TRBJ1-6 | 15 | TRBV14 | . | . | CASSQELTYNSPLHF | TGTGCCAGCAGCCAAGAGCTAACCTATAATTCACCCCTCCACTTT
TRBJ1-5 | 15 | TRBV3-1/TRBV3-2 | few | . | CASSLPGESNQPQHF | TGTGCCAGCAGCCTCCCAGGGGAGAGCAATCAGCCCCAGCATTTT
TRBJ2-3 | 14 | TRBV10-3 | . | . | CAIKDSGRTDTQYF | TGTGCCATCAAAGATAGCGGTCGCACAGATACGCAGTATTTT
TRBJ1-5 | 14 | TRBV5-1 | . | . | CASSLAGENQPQHF | TGCGCCAGCAGCTTGGCGGGGGAAAATCAGCCCCAGCATTTT
TRBJ2-3 | 14 | TRBV5-8 | . | . | CASSLELGTDTQYF | TGTGCCAGCAGCTTGGAGCTAGGCACAGATACGCAGTATTTT
TRBJ2-3 | 15 | TRBV7-2 | once | . | CASSLLWGGQDTQYF | TGTGCCAGCAGCTTGCTTTGGGGGGGCCAAGATACGCAGTATTTT
TRBJ2-5 | 14 | TRBV5-5 | . | . | CASSLSLAEETQYF | TGTGCCAGCAGCCTATCATTAGCGGAAGAGACCCAGTACTTC
TRBJ1-1 | 14 | TRBV2 | . | . | CASSPGYENTEAFF | TGTGCCAGCAGTCCGGGTTACGAAAACACTGAAGCTTTCTTT
TRBJ2-7 | 14 | TRBV4-3 | once | TRBD2 | CASSATSGRGEQYF | TGCGCCAGCAGCGCCACTAGCGGGAGAGGCGAGCAGTACTTC
TRBJ1-6 | 15 | TRBV6-2/TRBV6-3 | . | TRBD1 | CASSYLRTGESPLHF | TGTGCCAGCAGTTATCTCCGGACAGGGGAATCACCCCTCCACTTT
TRBJ2-3 | 15 | TRBV11-3 | once | TRBD2 | CASSLAGAGTDTQYF | TGTGCCAGCAGCCTAGCGGGAGCTGGCACAGATACGCAGTATTTT
TRBJ2-1 | 15 | TRBV2 | . | TRBD1 | CASSPDRVSYNEQFF | TGTGCCAGCAGTCCGGACAGGGTCTCCTACAATGAGCAGTTCTTC
TRBJ1-6 | 14 | TRBV6-6 | . | . | CASSYPDSYSPLHF | TGTGCCAGCAGTTACCCGGACAGCTATTCACCCCTCCACTTT
TRBJ2-2 | 16 | TRBV7-2 | few | . | CASSLGLAANTGELFF | TGTGCCAGCAGCTTAGGGCTAGCAGCGAACACCGGGGAGCTGTTTTTT
TRBJ1-3 | 14 | TRBV30 | . | . | CAWNLQGSGNTIYF | TGTGCCTGGAATCTACAGGGTTCTGGAAACACCATATATTTT
TRBJ2-5 | 18 | TRBV4-1 | . | TRBD1 | CASSQDPRDRALKETQYF | TGCGCCAGCAGCCAAGATCCCCGGGACAGGGCACTAAAAGAGACCCAGTACTTC
TRBJ2-1 | 16 | TRBV7-2 | . | . | CASRRGGKGVYNEQFF | TGTGCCAGCAGGAGAGGAGGGAAAGGGGTCTACAATGAGCAGTTCTTC
TRBJ2-2 | 16 | TRBV7-2 | . | TRBD2 | CASSLNAGGTTGELFF | TGTGCCAGCAGCTTAAATGCGGGAGGAACTACCGGGGAGCTGTTTTTT
TRBJ1-5 | 14 | TRBV3-1/TRBV3-2 | . | . | CASSFRGRNQPQHF | TGTGCCAGCAGCTTCAGGGGTCGCAATCAGCCCCAGCATTTT
TRBJ2-6 | 17 | TRBV6-6 | . | TRBD1 | CASSRGTGKSGANVLTF | TGTGCCAGCAGCCGAGGGACAGGGAAGTCTGGGGCCAACGTCCTGACTTTC
TRBJ2-2 | 16 | TRBV21-1 | . | . | CASSKRGRQLGGELFF | TGTGCCAGCAGCAAGCGGGGCAGGCAGCTAGGCGGGGAGCTGTTTTTT
TRBJ1-2 | 13 | TRBV6-5 | . | TRBD1 | CASTRQGIGGYTF | TGTGCCAGCACTAGACAGGGGATCGGTGGCTACACCTTC
TRBJ2-3 | 17 | TRBV11-2 | . | TRBD2 | CASSLGVGGRATDTQYF | TGTGCCAGCAGCTTAGGAGTGGGCGGGAGGGCCACAGATACGCAGTATTTT
TRBJ1-1 | 12 | TRBV28 | . | . | CASSQGHTEAFF | TGTGCCAGCAGTCAGGGGCACACTGAAGCTTTCTTT